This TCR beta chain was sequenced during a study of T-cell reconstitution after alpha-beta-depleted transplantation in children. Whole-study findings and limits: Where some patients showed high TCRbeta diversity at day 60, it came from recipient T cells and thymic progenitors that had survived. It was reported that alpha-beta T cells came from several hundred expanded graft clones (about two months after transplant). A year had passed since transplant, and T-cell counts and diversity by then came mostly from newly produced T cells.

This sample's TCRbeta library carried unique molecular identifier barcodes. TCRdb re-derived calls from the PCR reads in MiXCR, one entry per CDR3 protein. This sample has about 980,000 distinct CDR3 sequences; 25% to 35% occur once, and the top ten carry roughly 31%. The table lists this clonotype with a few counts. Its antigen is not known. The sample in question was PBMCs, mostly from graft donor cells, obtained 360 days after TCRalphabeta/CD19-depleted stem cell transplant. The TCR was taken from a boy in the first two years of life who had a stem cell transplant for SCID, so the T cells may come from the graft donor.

The CDR3 DNA follows: TGTGCCAGCAGCCGTTTCCGGGACAGGAACTACGAGCAGTACTTC. This codes for CASSRFRDRNYEQYF. This chain links TRBV3-1 with TRBJ2-7; 8 bases are a match to TRBD1. Trimming took 4 bases from V and 3 from J; bases not matched to a gene: 8. CDR1 is LGHDT, CDR2 YNNKEL, per germline (reference sequence). The CDR3 contains 15 residues.